The rows below give T cell receptor beta chains drawn from one sample of a study of T-cell reconstitution after alpha-beta-depleted transplantation in children. TCRdb processed the PCR reads anew with MiXCR; each CDR3 protein has one entry. The table has over 400,000 distinct CDR3 sequences, around 13% seen once. Material: PBMCs from the stem cell graft donor, obtained from the stem cell graft. The receptors derive from a human donor who donated a stem cell graft to a child with combined immunodeficiency. Each CDR3 is given with its conserved first and last residue. The D gene is left open where the match is weak. Part of the rows lack a size; the others show once, few, many or a class for expanded clones.

CDR3 protein	CDR3 DNA	clone size	V gene	J gene	D gene
CASSQSGHLNTEAFF	TGTGCCAGCTCACAATCGGGGCATTTGAACACTGAAGCTTTCTTT	few	TRBV18	TRBJ1-1	.
CASSQGGSGHNEQFF	TGTGCCAGCAGTCAGGGCGGGAGCGGTCACAATGAGCAGTTCTTC	.	TRBV6-1	TRBJ2-1	TRBD2
CSARYGLNTEAFF	TGCAGTGCTCGGTACGGCTTGAACACTGAAGCTTTCTTT	few	TRBV20-1	TRBJ1-1	.
CASSFRLGLADYNEQFF	TGTGCCAGCAGCTTCCGATTGGGACTAGCGGATTACAATGAGCAGTTCTTC	many	TRBV7-8	TRBJ2-1	TRBD2
CASSYSGGTYEQYF	TGTGCCAGCAGTTATTCAGGGGGGACCTACGAGCAGTACTTC	.	TRBV6-5	TRBJ2-7	.
CASSILVTGELFF	TGTGCCAGTAGTATTTTGGTGACCGGGGAGCTGTTTTTT	.	TRBV19	TRBJ2-2	.
CASTDPRTVGLQGNEQFF	TGTGCCAGCACCGATCCCCGGACAGTGGGCCTTCAGGGGAATGAGCAGTTCTTC	many	TRBV6-2/TRBV6-3	TRBJ2-1	.
CASSVEGMGYEQYF	TGCGCCAGCAGTGTGGAGGGGATGGGTTACGAGCAGTACTTC	.	TRBV4-3	TRBJ2-7	.
CATSREARGASPLHF	TGTGCCACCAGCAGAGAGGCCAGGGGAGCTTCACCCCTCCACTTT	many	TRBV15	TRBJ1-6	.
CATSGTSDYPTDTQYF	TGTGCCACCAGTGGGACTAGCGACTACCCCACAGATACGCAGTATTTT	few	TRBV24-1	TRBJ2-3	TRBD2
CASSLSFRTGSYEQYF	TGTGCCAGCAGCCTCTCTTTCCGGACAGGGTCCTACGAGCAGTACTTC	.	TRBV7-8	TRBJ2-7	TRBD1
CASSLQTGNNEQFF	TGCGCCAGCAGCTTACAGACAGGTAACAATGAGCAGTTCTTC	many	TRBV5-1	TRBJ2-1	.
CASSLAQRANYGYTF	TGTGCCAGCAGCTTAGCGCAGCGAGCTAACTATGGCTACACCTTC	many	TRBV7-2	TRBJ1-2	.
CASSYGRNTEAFF	TGTGCCAGCAGTTACGGGCGGAACACTGAAGCTTTCTTT	few	TRBV6-2/TRBV6-3	TRBJ1-1	.
CASSPRGDLAKNIQYF	TGTGCCAGCAGCCCCCGGGGGGATCTAGCCAAAAACATTCAGTACTTC	.	TRBV12-3/TRBV12-4	TRBJ2-4	TRBD2
CASRRPGLAGEQYF	TGTGCCAGCAGAAGACCGGGACTAGCGGGCGAGCAGTACTTC	.	TRBV7-2	TRBJ2-7	TRBD2
CSAPRPTDPDTQYF	TGCAGTGCGCCGCGTCCGACAGATCCAGATACGCAGTATTTT	.	TRBV20-1	TRBJ2-3	.
CAGDRALRGTQYF	TGTGCCGGAGACAGGGCCCTCAGAGGTACGCAGTATTTT	.	TRBV2	TRBJ2-3	TRBD1
CASRLGGGEQYF	TGTGCCAGCAGATTGGGGGGGGGCGAGCAGTACTTC	few	TRBV12-3/TRBV12-4	TRBJ2-7	TRBD2
CASSSPTRDTDTQYF	TGTGCCAGCAGCTCCCCCACCCGGGACACAGATACGCAGTATTTT	few	TRBV7-8	TRBJ2-3	.
CASSQSRLSYGYTF	TGCGCCAGCAGCCAATCCAGGCTATCCTATGGCTACACCTTC	.	TRBV4-3	TRBJ1-2	.
CASSLAGGPSDTQYF	TGTGCCAGCAGCTTAGCGGGAGGGCCCTCAGATACGCAGTATTTT	many	TRBV7-8	TRBJ2-3	TRBD2
CSVEALRQDTEAFF	TGCAGCGTTGAAGCCTTGAGGCAGGACACTGAAGCTTTCTTT	few	TRBV29-1	TRBJ1-1	.
CASSHGRTNQPQHF	TGTGCCAGCAGCCATGGGCGGACCAATCAGCCCCAGCATTTT	many	TRBV12-3/TRBV12-4	TRBJ1-5	.
CASSLLGLTYEQYF	TGTGCCAGCAGTTTGCTTGGACTTACCTACGAGCAGTACTTC	.	TRBV12-3/TRBV12-4	TRBJ2-7	.